The 25 T cell receptor beta chains listed next were all sequenced from one sample in a study of T cells in Graves' hyperthyroidism and ophthalmopathy (dated by TCRdb to between 2019 and 2020). The library was produced with multiplex PCR. These reads were obtained on an Illumina HiSeq 2000. TCR beta CDR3 regions were amplified from RNA transcripts. The first round of RT-PCR for the TCR CDR3 was performed with the HTBI primer set and the Qiagen OneStep RT-PCR kit. The public sequencing data were trimmed at Q25 with fastp and processed into clonotypes with MiXCR by TCRdb, which kept only in-frame beta chains. Rows are combined by CDR3 protein, so each entry shows the most common genes and DNA. Across this sample there are 250,000 to 350,000 distinct CDR3 sequences, with roughly 15% seen only once. Around 33% of the sample rests with the top ten. Material: blood. The receptor source for this set is a man aged 30 to 39 with Graves' hyperthyroidism.

This clonotype was counted between two and nine times. The chain recombines TRBV18 with TRBJ1-2; 7 nucleotides line up with TRBD1. The junction had 21 bases not matched to a gene; V was cut back by 6 bases and J by 8 bases. Germline loops: CDR1 KGHSH, CDR2 LQKENI. The CDR3 spans 17 residues. CDR3 in amino acids: CASSSTAGGVSFGGYTF. DNA for the CDR3: TGTGCCAGCTCGTCGACTGCAGGGGGAGTCTCTTTCGGGGGCTACACCTTC.

The V and J genes are TRBV6-9 and TRBJ2-7; D perhaps matches TRBD2 (7 bases). From germline, CDR1 is MNHGY and CDR2 SVAAGI. The CDR3 contains 16 residues. With 3 bases removed from V and 5 bases from J, the gap between germline ends came to 20 bases. CDR3 coding DNA: TGTGCCAGCAGTTACCCGGGGGGCAGATCCCTTCACGAGCAGTACTTC. Protein product: CASSYPGGRSLHEQYF.

The chain has TRBV6-2 or TRBV6-3 and TRBJ2-7; 8 bases map to TRBD2. This CDR3 has 18 residues. The trim removed 0 bases at V and 0 bases at J, leaving 10 bases unmatched. CDR1 and CDR2 (germline): MNHEY, SVGEGT. The CDR3 bases are TGTGCCAGCAGTTACTCACCCTTATGGAGCGGGAGCTCCTACGAGCAGTACTTC. Its protein is CASSYSPLWSGSSYEQYF.

This clonotype was observed many times. The chain combines TRBV2 with TRBJ1-1; D not resolved. The length of the CDR3 is 13 residues. Germline CDR1 reads SNHLY; CDR2 reads FYNNEI. Trimming removed 7 bases at V and 1 base at J, with 10 bases between. The CDR3 reads CASMQEENTEAFF. The CDR3 nucleotides are TGTGCCAGCATGCAGGAGGAGAACACTGAAGCTTTCTTT.

Comment on this clonotype: Given a much more abundant clone one base away, this may be a read error. The rearrangement links TRBV3-1 to TRBJ2-2, with TRBD1 as a possible D gene (5 bases). The CDR3 runs to 15 residues. Germline values: CDR1 LGHDT, CDR2 YNNKEL (reference sequence). V dropped 7 bases and J dropped 7 bases, with 19 bases sitting between them. The CDR3 reads CASKGRGGQIGELFF. The CDR3 region has the DNA TGTGCCAGCAAGGGTAGGGGCGGCCAAATCGGGGAGCTGTTTTTT.

This clonotype was recorded at least ten times. V gene TRBV12-3 or TRBV12-4 combines with J gene TRBJ1-5; 9 bases are shared with TRBD1. The CDR3 spans 15 residues. V was clipped by 4 bases and J by 7 bases; unmatched bases: 8. This chain's CDR3 is CASSSPNRGLQPQHF. The CDR3 DNA reads TGTGCCAGCAGTTCGCCTAACAGGGGGCTGCAGCCCCAGCATTTT.

This clonotype was observed a few times. A much larger clonotype is one base distant, so this may be a read error. V and J are TRBV18 and TRBJ2-3; D is possibly TRBD1 or TRBD2 (6 bases each). CDR3 length: 13 amino acids. V was shortened by 5 bases and J by 6 bases, with 12 bases between the two germline ends. From germline, CDR1 is KGHSH and CDR2 LQKENI. CDR3 sequence (DNA): TGTGCCAGCTCATCTTCCGGGGGCGATACGCAGTATTTT. This translates into CASSSSGGDTQYF.

V and J are TRBV14 and TRBJ2-7, with D perhaps TRBD1 (6 bases). CDR3 length: 15 amino acids. CDR1 and CDR2 from the germline V gene are SGHDN and FVKESK. V lost 3 bases and J 7 bases, leaving 19 bases between the germline ends. The CDR3: CASSQTGTHREEQYF. DNA of the CDR3: TGTGCCAGCAGCCAGACCGGGACCCACAGGGAAGAGCAGTACTTC.

The chain carries TRBV29-1 and TRBJ1-2, with TRBD1 matching over 10 bases. V was pared by 6 bases and J by 7 bases, with 14 bases of the junction left unmatched. The CDR3 loop spans 15 amino acids. Looked up from germline, CDR1 is SQVTM and CDR2 is ANQGSEA. The CDR3 loop is CSVPGQGGAIGGYTF. For the CDR3, the DNA is TGCAGCGTCCCCGGACAGGGGGGGGCTATCGGTGGCTACACCTTC.

This clonotype was seen ten or more times. V usage is TRBV7-9 and J usage is TRBJ2-1, with D uncertain. The CDR3 covers 11 residues. Between the trimmed V and J ends, which lost 4 bases and 10 bases, there was a span of 8 bases. The germline gives CDR1 SEHNR, CDR2 FQNEAQ (reference sequence). In DNA, the CDR3 is TGTGCCAGCAGCTCCCCCAGCGAGCAGTTCTTC. Amino acids: CASSSPSEQFF. Full variable domain (remainder filled in from reference TRBV7-9 and TRBJ2-1): DTGVSQNPRHKITKRGQNVTFRCDPISEHNRLYWYRQTLGQGPEFLTYFQNEAQLEKSRLLSDRFSAERPKGSFSTLEIQRTEQGDSAMYLCASSSPSEQFFGPGTRLTVL.

At least ten counts were recorded for this clonotype. The chain is built from TRBV27 and TRBJ1-1; 7 bases match TRBD1. J lost 5 bases, V lost 6 bases, and 9 bases had no gene match. The germline CDR1 and CDR2 sequences are MNHEY and SMNVEV (reference sequence). This CDR3 region has 14 residues. The CDR3: CASRSTGAGTEAFF. DNA for the CDR3: TGTGCCAGCAGGTCCACAGGGGCGGGGACTGAAGCTTTCTTT.

The chain combines TRBV9 with TRBJ2-1; 10 bases are shared with TRBD2. The CDR3 spans 15 residues. Germline-derived CDR1 and CDR2 are SGDLS and YYNGEE. V dropped 2 bases and J dropped 4; count of bases not matched to a gene: 3. As DNA, the CDR3 is TGTGCCAGCAGCGTTCAGACTAGCGGGTACAATGAGCAGTTCTTC. This encodes CASSVQTSGYNEQFF.

This clonotype was observed at least ten times. This chain joins TRBV12-3 or TRBV12-4 and TRBJ1-5; 7 positions match TRBD1. The CDR3 is made up of 15 amino acids. V lost 6 bases, J lost 6 bases, and 11 bases stayed unmatched. CDR3: CASSTGQGGSQPQHF. As DNA, the CDR3 is TGTGCCAGCAGCACCGGGCAGGGGGGGAGTCAGCCCCAGCATTTT.

A few counts support this clonotype. The V call is TRBV5-1, the J call TRBJ2-3; D unclear. CDR1 SGHRS and CDR2 YFSETQ come from the germline V gene. The CDR3 extends over 15 amino acids. Trimming removed 4 bases at V and 2 bases at J, with 14 bases between. The CDR3 nucleotides are TGCGCCAGCAGCCCCCTTGGGCAGACCACAGATACGCAGTATTTT. It encodes CASSPLGQTTDTQYF.

This clonotype was detected ten times or more. The V gene is TRBV6-2 or TRBV6-3, the J gene TRBJ2-5, with a weak D call TRBD2 (6 bases). The V end was cut by 11 bases, the J end by 2 bases, with 18 bases between. This CDR3 region has 14 residues. Germline V gives CDR1 MNHEY, CDR2 SVGEGT. Here the CDR3 DNA reads TGTGCCTCAATTCACCCCGGGGGTCAAGAGACCCAGTACTTC. Its translation is CASIHPGGQETQYF.

At least ten counts were recorded for this clonotype. J is TRBJ2-3 and V is TRBV5-1, with 8 bases that match TRBD2. CDR3 size: 15 residues. Losses at the gene ends were 5 bases for V and 1 base for J; bases not matched to a gene: 6. Germline lookup yields CDR1 SGHRS and CDR2 YFSETQ. The CDR3 loop is CASRREVSGTDTQYF. The CDR3 bases are TGCGCCAGCAGGCGGGAGGTTTCGGGCACAGATACGCAGTATTTT.

This clonotype has just a few counts. The V call is TRBV5-1, the J call TRBJ1-1; perhaps TRBD1 as D (5 bases). Germline V gives CDR1 SGHRS, CDR2 YFSETQ. The V gene lost 3 bases and the J gene lost 6 bases, with 12 bases spanning the gap. The CDR3 sequence is 13 residues long. CDR3 loop: CASSSGSGPEAFF. The CDR3 DNA follows: TGCGCCAGCAGCTCGGGATCGGGACCTGAAGCTTTCTTT.

This clonotype was detected many times. The chain uses TRBV27 and TRBJ2-5; no definite D call. The CDR3 loop spans 17 amino acids. Trimming took off 6 bases at V and 4 bases at J, with 24 bases between the two ends. CDR1 is MNHEY and CDR2 is SMNVEV in the germline V gene (reference sequence). CDR3 in DNA: TGTGCCAGCAGCCTCCCTTTACTGAGAAAATTGGCAGAGACCCAGTACTTC. Its translation: CASSLPLLRKLAETQYF.

V usage is TRBV20-1 and J usage is TRBJ2-1; D is possibly TRBD2 (10 bases). From germline, CDR1 is DFQATT and CDR2 SNEGSKA (reference sequence). This CDR3 is built from 24 residues. Trimming took off 2 bases at V and 0 bases at J, with 38 bases between the two ends. The CDR3 region is CSARSDRGFQAGGPSLRSYNEQFF. In nucleotides, the CDR3 is TGCAGTGCTAGATCGGACAGGGGTTTTCAAGCGGGAGGGCCGTCCCTTCGCTCCTACAATGAGCAGTTCTTC.

The genes are TRBV11-2 and TRBJ2-3; no reliable D call. The germline V gene encodes CDR1 SGHAT and CDR2 FQNNGV. This CDR3 region has 14 residues. V lost 1 base to trimming and J lost 7 bases, with 12 bases between them. CDR3 loop: CASSLGPAANTQYF. The CDR3 nucleotides read TGTGCCAGCAGCTTAGGCCCGGCAGCCAATACGCAGTATTTT.

At least ten counts were recorded for this clonotype. V and J are TRBV5-5 and TRBJ2-5, with D tentatively TRBD1 or TRBD2 (5 bases each). The CDR3 sequence is 14 residues long. Germline CDR1 is SGHKS and CDR2 is YYEKEE (reference sequence). With 4 bases removed from V and 4 bases from J, the gap between germline ends came to 14 bases. The CDR3 region is CASSTPRDAETQYF. In nucleotides, the CDR3 is TGTGCCAGCAGCACTCCTCGGGACGCAGAGACCCAGTACTTC. Full variable domain (rest looked up from reference TRBV5-5 and TRBJ2-5): DAGVTQSPTHLIKTRGQQVTLRCSPISGHKSVSWYQQVLGQGPQFIFQYYEKEERGRGNFPDRFSARQFPNYSSELNVNALLLGDSALYLCASSTPRDAETQYFGPGTRLLVL.

The chain couples TRBV12-3 or TRBV12-4 to TRBJ2-7; D may match TRBD1 or TRBD2 (6 bases each). V was shortened by 3 bases and J by 3 bases, with 12 bases between the two germline ends. The CDR3 runs 14 residues. CDR3 loop: CASSLGGTNYEQYF. The CDR3 DNA sequence: TGTGCCAGCAGTTTGGGCGGGACAAACTACGAGCAGTACTTC.

This clonotype came up a few times. J is TRBJ2-7 and V is TRBV9; 9 bases agree with TRBD1. This CDR3 spans 14 amino acids. V lost 3 bases and J lost 2; bases outside the gene matches: 3. CDR1 and CDR2 from the germline V gene are SGDLS and YYNGEE. CDR3 sequence reads: CASSAGDRAYEQYF. CDR3 in DNA: TGTGCCAGCAGCGCGGGGGACAGGGCCTACGAGCAGTACTTC.

This clonotype was found many times. The J gene is TRBJ1-1, the V gene TRBV5-1; 7 nucleotides match TRBD1. The CDR3 covers 14 residues. Germline V gene sequence: CDR1 SGHRS, CDR2 YFSETQ. Trimming at V came to 4 bases and at J to 5 bases, leaving 8 bases not matched to a gene. CDR3 amino acids: CASSHNQGGTEAFF. The CDR3 DNA reads TGCGCCAGCAGCCATAATCAGGGGGGAACTGAAGCTTTCTTT.

The rearrangement links TRBV7-9 to TRBJ2-1; 7 bases map to TRBD1. With 1 base clipped from V and 3 bases from J, the junction kept 6 bases outside the gene matches. CDR1 is SEHNR and CDR2 is FQNEAQ in the germline V gene (reference sequence). This CDR3 spans 16 amino acids. This CDR3 is CASSLGQGVGYNEQFF. The DNA for the CDR3 is TGTGCCAGCAGCTTAGGGCAGGGGGTAGGCTACAATGAGCAGTTCTTC.